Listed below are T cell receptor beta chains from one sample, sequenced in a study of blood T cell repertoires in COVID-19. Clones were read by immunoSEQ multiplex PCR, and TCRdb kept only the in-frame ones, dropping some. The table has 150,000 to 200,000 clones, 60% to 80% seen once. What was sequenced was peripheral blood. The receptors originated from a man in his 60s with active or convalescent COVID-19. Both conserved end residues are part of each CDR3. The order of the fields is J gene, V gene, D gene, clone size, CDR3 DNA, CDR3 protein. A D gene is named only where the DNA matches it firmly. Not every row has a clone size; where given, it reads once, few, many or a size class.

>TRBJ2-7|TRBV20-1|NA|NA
TGCAGTGCTAGTTTTCAGGAAACCTACGAGCAGTACTTC
CSASFQETYEQYF
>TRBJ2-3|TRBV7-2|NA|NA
TGTGCCAGCAGCCGTGACTCAAATACGCAGTATTTT
CASSRDSNTQYF
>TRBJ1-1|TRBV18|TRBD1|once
TGTGCCAGCTCATTGACAGGGGGTGACACTGAAGCTTTCTTT
CASSLTGGDTEAFF
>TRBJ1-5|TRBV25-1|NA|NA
TGTGCCAGCAGTGAAGGGGCCCAAGGACCCCAGCATTTT
CASSEGAQGPQHF
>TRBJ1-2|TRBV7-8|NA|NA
TGTGCCAGCAGCTTAGTAGGAGGGGTAGGAGGCTACACCTTC
CASSLVGGVGGYTF
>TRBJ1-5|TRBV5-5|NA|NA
TGTGCCAGCAGCTTAGAACAGGGAAGTCGAAATCAGCCCCAGCATTTT
CASSLEQGSRNQPQHF
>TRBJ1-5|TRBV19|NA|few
TGTGCCAGTACCATCCTCCGAGCGATCCCCGACCCTTGGCAGCCCCAGCATTTT
CASTILRAIPDPWQPQHF
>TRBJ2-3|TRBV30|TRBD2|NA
TGTGCCTGGAGCCCGAGCGGGAGTCCCATACCTGGCACAGATACGCAGTATTTT
CAWSPSGSPIPGTDTQYF
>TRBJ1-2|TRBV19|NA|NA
TGTGCCAGTAGTATGCTCGGTAGCCGGTATGGCTACACCTTC
CASSMLGSRYGYTF
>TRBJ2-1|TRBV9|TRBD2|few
TGTGCCAGCAGCCTGTCCGGGGGGGACTACAATGAGCAGTTCTTC
CASSLSGGDYNEQFF
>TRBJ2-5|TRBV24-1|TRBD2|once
TGTGCCACCAGTGCCCGGGGACTAGCGGGAGCTGGGGAGACCCAGTACTTC
CATSARGLAGAGETQYF
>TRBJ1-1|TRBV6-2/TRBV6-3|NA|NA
TGTGCCAGCAGTCCGACATACACTGAAGCTTTCTTT
CASSPTYTEAFF
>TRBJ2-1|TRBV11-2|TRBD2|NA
TGTGCCAGCAGCTTAAGACTAGCGGGAGAACTCTCCTACAATGAGCAGTTCTTC
CASSLRLAGELSYNEQFF
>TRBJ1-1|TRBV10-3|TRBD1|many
TGTGCCATCAGCACTACAGGGGGCTTGGACACTGAAGCTTTCTTT
CAISTTGGLDTEAFF
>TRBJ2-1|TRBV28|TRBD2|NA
TGTGCCAGCAGTTTATGGGGACTAGCGGGGAACTCCTACAATGAGCAGTTCTTC
CASSLWGLAGNSYNEQFF
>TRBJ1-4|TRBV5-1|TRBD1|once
TGCGCCAGCAGCTGGGGACAGGGCGGTGAAAAACTGTTTTTT
CASSWGQGGEKLFF
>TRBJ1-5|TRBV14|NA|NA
TGTGCCAGCACCCCACATACTCAGCCCCAGCATTTT
CASTPHTQPQHF
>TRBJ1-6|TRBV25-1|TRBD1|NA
TGTGCCAGCAGTGTACTACAGGGGCCTTATTCACCCCTCCACTTT
CASSVLQGPYSPLHF
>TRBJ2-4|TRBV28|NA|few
TGTGCCAGCAGTTCCCCCCCTTTGAGTTACATTCAGTACTTC
CASSSPPLSYIQYF
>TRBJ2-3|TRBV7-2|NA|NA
TGTGCCAGCAGCTTAGCGCGAGATACGCAGTATTTT
CASSLARDTQYF
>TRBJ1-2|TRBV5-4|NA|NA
TGTGCCAGCAGCAAAACTCGGACAGACTCTGGCTACACCTTC
CASSKTRTDSGYTF
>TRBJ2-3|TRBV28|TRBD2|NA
TGTGCCAGTAGTCGAGTAGGCGGGGGGGTCGCGGATACGCAGTATTTT
CASSRVGGGVADTQYF
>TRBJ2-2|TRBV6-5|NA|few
TGTGCCAGCAGTTCCCCAATAGGGGTTGGCGGGGAGCTGTTTTTT
CASSSPIGVGGELFF
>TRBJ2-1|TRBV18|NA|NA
TGTGCCAGCTCACCGGTAGAAAGTAATGAGCAGTTCTTC
CASSPVESNEQFF
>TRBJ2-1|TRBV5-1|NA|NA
TGCGCCAGCAGCTCAGGAGGGGGGGAGTCTTACAATGAGCAGTTCTTC
CASSSGGGESYNEQFF
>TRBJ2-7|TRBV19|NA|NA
TGTGCCAGTAGTATTGCGGGGACGGAAACCTACGAGCAGTACTTC
CASSIAGTETYEQYF
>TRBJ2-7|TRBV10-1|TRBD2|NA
TGCGCCAGCAGGGAAACCGGGACTAGCGGATACGAGCAGTACTTC
CASRETGTSGYEQYF
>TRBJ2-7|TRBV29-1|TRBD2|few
TGCAGCGTTGAAGATCAAGGGACTAGCGGGACCTACGAGCAGTACTTC
CSVEDQGTSGTYEQYF
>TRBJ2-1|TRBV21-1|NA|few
TGTGCCAGCAGCAATGGACAGGGGAATGAGCAGTTCTTC
CASSNGQGNEQFF
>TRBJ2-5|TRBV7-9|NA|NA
TGTGCCAGCAGCCCCGGGGGAGGATCTCAAGAGACCCAGTACTTC
CASSPGGGSQETQYF
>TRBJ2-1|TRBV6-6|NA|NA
TGTGCCAGCAGTTTAGGAGGTACCTACAATGAGCAGTTCTTC
CASSLGGTYNEQFF
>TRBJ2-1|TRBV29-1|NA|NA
TGCAGCGTTGGCGGGCCGAGCTCCTACAATGAGCAGTTCTTC
CSVGGPSSYNEQFF
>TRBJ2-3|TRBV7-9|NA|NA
TGTGCCAGCAGTCGTTCCTCGGGGACTGCAGATACGCAGTATTTT
CASSRSSGTADTQYF
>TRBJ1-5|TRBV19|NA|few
TGTGCCAGTTCCCCACAGGGAAGGAATCAGCCCCAGCATTTT
CASSPQGRNQPQHF
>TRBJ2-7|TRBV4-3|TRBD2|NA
TGCGCCAGCAGCCAAGATTCGACTAGCGGCTACGAGCAGTACTTC
CASSQDSTSGYEQYF
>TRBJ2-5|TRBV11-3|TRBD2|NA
TGTGCCAGCAGCCCGGGAGGGCCTCAAGAGACCCAGTACTTC
CASSPGGPQETQYF
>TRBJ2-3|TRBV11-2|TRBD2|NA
TGTGCCAGCAGCTTATATAGCGGGAGGGTCCCGGATACGCAGTATTTT
CASSLYSGRVPDTQYF
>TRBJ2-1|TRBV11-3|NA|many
TGTGCCAGCAGCCCAGGAGGCAGTGAGCAGTTCTTC
CASSPGGSEQFF
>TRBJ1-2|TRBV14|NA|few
TGTGCCAGCAGTGGGCTTGCGAACTATGGCTACACCTTC
CASSGLANYGYTF
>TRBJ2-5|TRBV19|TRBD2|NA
TGTGCCAGTAGTAGGCTAGCGGGAGGCGGGGAGACCCAGTACTTC
CASSRLAGGGETQYF
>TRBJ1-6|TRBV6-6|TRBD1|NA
TGTGCCAGCAGTCTCCAGGGGGCGGATTCACCCCTCCACTTT
CASSLQGADSPLHF
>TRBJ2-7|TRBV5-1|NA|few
TGCGCCAGCAGCCCGAGGTTAGGGGTCTACGAGCAGTACTTC
CASSPRLGVYEQYF
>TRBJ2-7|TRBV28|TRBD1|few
TGTGCCAGCCAGGGGGTCTCCTACGAGCAGTACTTC
CASQGVSYEQYF
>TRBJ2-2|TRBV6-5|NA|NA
TGTGCCAGCAGTTCAAGAACAGGAACCGGGGAGCTGTTTTTT
CASSSRTGTGELFF
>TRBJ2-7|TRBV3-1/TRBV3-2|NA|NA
TGTGCCAGCAGCCTGGGAAGAAGGGGGAGTGAGCAGTACTTC
CASSLGRRGSEQYF
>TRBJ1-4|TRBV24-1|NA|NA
TGTGCCACCAGTGACGCCGGGAACATACATGTCGGAAAACTGTTTTTT
CATSDAGNIHVGKLFF